This is a list of T cell receptor beta chains from one sample in a study of shared clonotypes between healthy human individuals. TCRdb keeps only in-frame clones here, not all; method: immunoSEQ multiplex PCR. This sample has millions of clones, with approximately 95% found just once. Sequenced material: naive CD4+ T cells from PBMCs. These receptor sequences come from a man between 18 and 29 years old in good health. Some clones in this sample may be carry-over from other donors' samples. Both conserved end residues are part of each CDR3. D genes are given only for firm matches.

len,j_gene,d_gene,v_gene,CDR3aa
13,TRBJ1-2,NA,TRBV5-1,CASSLGQNYGYTF
16,TRBJ2-1,TRBD2,TRBV30,CAWSTVAGVVNNEQFF
12,TRBJ1-2,NA,TRBV19,CAGMRVPYGYTF
14,TRBJ2-7,NA,TRBV7-2,CASSSSVRESEQYF
15,TRBJ1-2,NA,TRBV11-2,CASSPHTTANYGYTF
15,TRBJ1-4,NA,TRBV5-1,CASSLAGANNEKLFF
11,TRBJ2-7,NA,TRBV6-6,CASGVPYEQYF
15,TRBJ2-3,NA,TRBV7-3,CASSLDRSSTDTQYF
17,TRBJ2-7,TRBD2,TRBV7-2,CASSLGRTSGRVSEQYF
17,TRBJ2-7,NA,TRBV5-1,CASSPTPGIRGLYEQYF
16,TRBJ2-7,NA,TRBV4-1,CASSQGSGPGSYEQYF
15,TRBJ1-1,TRBD1,TRBV9,CASSSQGAVGTEAFF
18,TRBJ2-2,TRBD2,TRBV9,CASSIITAGPTNTGELFF
15,TRBJ2-5,NA,TRBV5-6,CASSSRWAYQETQYF
13,TRBJ2-1,NA,TRBV5-4,CAIPNPSGLEQFF
14,TRBJ2-1,TRBD2,TRBV2,CASSLGTKRNEQFF
13,TRBJ1-6,NA,TRBV7-9,CASSLMGPSPLHF
17,TRBJ2-1,TRBD2,TRBV27,CASSLGQREKAYNEQFF
16,TRBJ2-1,TRBD2,TRBV7-3,CASSPPGLAGNNEQFF
12,TRBJ2-1,NA,TRBV6-1,CASSESGLEQFF
15,TRBJ2-7,NA,TRBV7-9,CASSSLDTPGYEQYF
16,TRBJ2-7,NA,TRBV14,CASSQEPGQMTYEQYF
12,TRBJ1-1,NA,TRBV2,CASGGRNTEAFF
17,TRBJ2-5,TRBD2,TRBV5-1,CASSQASGRVFETTQYF
12,TRBJ2-3,NA,TRBV9,CASSADTDTQYF
15,TRBJ2-7,TRBD1,TRBV5-1,CASSLVVGQGSEQYF
17,TRBJ2-6,TRBD1,TRBV27,CASSLWQGAGGANVLTF
18,TRBJ2-1,TRBD2,TRBV5-1,CASSLAGTSRSSYNEQFF
12,TRBJ1-1,NA,TRBV19,CASSISGGEAFF
21,TRBJ2-3,TRBD2,TRBV28,CASSLFWTVSRRAGGVDTQYF
11,TRBJ2-5,NA,TRBV29-1,CSVLNPETQYF
14,TRBJ1-3,NA,TRBV5-5,CASSSGTDGNTIYF
16,TRBJ2-7,TRBD2,TRBV11-2,CASSLISSGRAGEQYF
15,TRBJ1-1,NA,TRBV7-2,CASSLLSGVNTEAFF
14,TRBJ2-4,NA,TRBV5-1,CASKTDLAKNIQYF
14,TRBJ2-3,TRBD2,TRBV5-4,CASSPPGGRDTQYF
12,TRBJ1-2,NA,TRBV7-2,CASSLQGYGYTF
11,TRBJ1-2,NA,TRBV20-1,CSAGPSYGYTF
15,TRBJ1-4,NA,TRBV6-1,CASTLHRGLNEKLFF
14,TRBJ2-7,TRBD2,TRBV18,CASSRGLARYEQYF
14,TRBJ2-1,NA,TRBV19,CASSMTGTYNEQFF
15,TRBJ2-7,TRBD2,TRBV27,CASSGFGGGSYEQYF
15,TRBJ1-5,NA,TRBV27,CASSLQGYSNQPQHF
15,TRBJ1-5,NA,TRBV10-2,CASSDKVGGNQPQHF
13,TRBJ1-2,NA,TRBV28,CASSGRAGVGYTF
14,TRBJ1-2,NA,TRBV5-1,CASSPDRSNYGYTF
16,TRBJ2-5,NA,TRBV7-2,CASSLDLGGGKETQYF
12,TRBJ2-5,NA,TRBV29-1,CSVEMYQETQYF
16,TRBJ2-6,NA,TRBV28,CASSSVGSSGANVLTF